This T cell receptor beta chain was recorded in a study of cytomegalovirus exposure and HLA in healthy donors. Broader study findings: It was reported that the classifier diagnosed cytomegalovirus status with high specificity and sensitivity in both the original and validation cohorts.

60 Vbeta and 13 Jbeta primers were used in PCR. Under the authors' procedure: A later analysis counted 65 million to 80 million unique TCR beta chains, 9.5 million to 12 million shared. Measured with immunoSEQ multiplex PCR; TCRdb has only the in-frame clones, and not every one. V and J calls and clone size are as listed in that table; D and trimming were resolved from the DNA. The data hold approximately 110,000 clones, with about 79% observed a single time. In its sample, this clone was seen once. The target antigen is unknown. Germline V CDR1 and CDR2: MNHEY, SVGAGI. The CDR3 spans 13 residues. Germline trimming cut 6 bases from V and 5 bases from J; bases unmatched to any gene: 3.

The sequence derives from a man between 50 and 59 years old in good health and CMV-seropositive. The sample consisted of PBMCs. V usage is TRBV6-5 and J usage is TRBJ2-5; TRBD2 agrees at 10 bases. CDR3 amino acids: CASRSSGRETQYF. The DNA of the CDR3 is TGTGCCAGCAGGAGTAGCGGGAGGGAGACCCAGTACTTC.